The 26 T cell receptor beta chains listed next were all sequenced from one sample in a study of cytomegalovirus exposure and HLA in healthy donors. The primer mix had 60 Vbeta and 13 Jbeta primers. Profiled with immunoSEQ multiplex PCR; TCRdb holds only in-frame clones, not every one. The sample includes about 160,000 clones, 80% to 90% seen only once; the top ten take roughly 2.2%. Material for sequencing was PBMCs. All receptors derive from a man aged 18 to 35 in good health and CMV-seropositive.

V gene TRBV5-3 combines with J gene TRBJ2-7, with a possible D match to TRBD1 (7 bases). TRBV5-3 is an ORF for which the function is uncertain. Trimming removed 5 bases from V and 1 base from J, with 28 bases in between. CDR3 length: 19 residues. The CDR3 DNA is TGTGCCAGAAGTCGCCTCCACAGGGGAGTTACCCGGGGGTCCTACGAGCAGTACTTC. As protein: CARSRLHRGVTRGSYEQYF.

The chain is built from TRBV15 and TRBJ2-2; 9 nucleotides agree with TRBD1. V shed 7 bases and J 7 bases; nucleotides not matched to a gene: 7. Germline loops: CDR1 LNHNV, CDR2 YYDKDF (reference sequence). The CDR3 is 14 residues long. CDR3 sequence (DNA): TGTGCCACCAACAGGGGACAGGGTGGCGGGGAGCTGTTTTTT. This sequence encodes CATNRGQGGGELFF.

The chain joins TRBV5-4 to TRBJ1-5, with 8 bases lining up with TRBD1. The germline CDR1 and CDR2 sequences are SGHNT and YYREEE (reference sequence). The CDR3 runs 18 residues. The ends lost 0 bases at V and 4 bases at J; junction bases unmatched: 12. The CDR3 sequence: CASSLAGRGQLSNQPQHF. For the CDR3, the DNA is TGTGCCAGCAGCTTGGCGGGCAGGGGGCAGTTAAGTAATCAGCCCCAGCATTTT.

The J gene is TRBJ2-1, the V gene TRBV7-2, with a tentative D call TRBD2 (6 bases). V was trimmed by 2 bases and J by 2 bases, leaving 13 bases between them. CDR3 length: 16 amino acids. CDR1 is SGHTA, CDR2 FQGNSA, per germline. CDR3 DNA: TGTGCCAGCAGCTTATGGGGCCGGGGGACCTACAATGAGCAGTTCTTC. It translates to CASSLWGRGTYNEQFF.

CDR3 sequence reads: CASSLVVSGETEAFF. The DNA of the CDR3 is TGCGCCAGCAGCTTGGTGGTATCAGGGGAGACTGAAGCTTTCTTT. V is TRBV5-1 and J is TRBJ1-1; D perhaps matches TRBD1 (6 bases). Trimming removed 0 bases at V and 5 bases at J, with 14 bases between. This CDR3 spans 15 amino acids. The germline V gene encodes CDR1 SGHRS and CDR2 YFSETQ.

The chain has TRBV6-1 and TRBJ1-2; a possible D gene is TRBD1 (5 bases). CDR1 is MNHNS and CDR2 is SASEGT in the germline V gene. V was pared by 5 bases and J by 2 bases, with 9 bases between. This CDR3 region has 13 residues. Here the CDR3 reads CASSWGVNYGYTF. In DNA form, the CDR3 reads TGTGCCAGCAGTTGGGGCGTAAACTATGGCTACACCTTC.

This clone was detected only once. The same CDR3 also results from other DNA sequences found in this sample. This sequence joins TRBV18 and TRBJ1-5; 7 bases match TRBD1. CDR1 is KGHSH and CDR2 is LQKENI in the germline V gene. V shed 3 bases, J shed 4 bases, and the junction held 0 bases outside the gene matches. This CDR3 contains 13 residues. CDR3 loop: CASSPDRNQPQHF. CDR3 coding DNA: TGTGCCAGCTCACCGGACAGGAATCAGCCCCAGCATTTT. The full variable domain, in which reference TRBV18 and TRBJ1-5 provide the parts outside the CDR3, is NAGVMQNPRHLVRRRGQEARLRCSPMKGHSHVYWYRQLPEEGLKFMVYLQKENIIDESGMPKERFSAEFPKEGPSILRIQQVVRGDSAAYFCASSPDRNQPQHFGDGTRLSIL.

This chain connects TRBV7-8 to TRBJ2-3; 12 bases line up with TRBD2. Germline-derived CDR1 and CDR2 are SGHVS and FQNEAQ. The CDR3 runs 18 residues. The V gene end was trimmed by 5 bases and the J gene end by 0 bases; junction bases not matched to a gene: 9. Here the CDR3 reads CASSQLAGGGSSTDTQYF. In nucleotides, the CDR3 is TGTGCCAGCAGCCAACTAGCGGGGGGCGGTTCTAGCACAGATACGCAGTATTTT.

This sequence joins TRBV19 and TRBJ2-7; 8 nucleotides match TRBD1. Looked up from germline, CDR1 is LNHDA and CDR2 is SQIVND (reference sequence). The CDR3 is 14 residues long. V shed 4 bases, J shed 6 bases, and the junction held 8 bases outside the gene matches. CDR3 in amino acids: CASSTGDRRVEQYF. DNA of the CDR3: TGTGCCAGTAGTACCGGGGACAGGCGGGTCGAGCAGTACTTC. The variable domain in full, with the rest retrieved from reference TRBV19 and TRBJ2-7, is DGGITQSPKYLFRKEGQNVTLSCEQNLNHDAMYWYRQDPGQGLRLIYYSQIVNDFQKGDIAEGYSVSREKKESFPLTVTSAQKNPTAFYLCASSTGDRRVEQYFGPGTRLTVT.

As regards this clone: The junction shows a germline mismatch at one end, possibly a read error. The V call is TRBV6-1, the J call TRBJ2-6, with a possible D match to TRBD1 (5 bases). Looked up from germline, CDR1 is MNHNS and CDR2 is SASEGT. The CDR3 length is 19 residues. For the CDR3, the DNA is TGTGCCAGCAGTGAGAGACCGAGAAATATGCTCTCTGGGGCCAACGGCCTGACTTTC. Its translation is CASSERPRNMLSGANGLTF.

The CDR3 DNA sequence: TGTGCCAGCAATCCTACTAGCGGCTACAATGAGCAGTTCTTC. The encoded protein is CASNPTSGYNEQFF. The chain has TRBV2 and TRBJ2-1, with 8 bases that match TRBD2. The germline gives CDR1 SNHLY, CDR2 FYNNEI. The CDR3 totals 14 residues. V shed 7 bases, J shed 3 bases, and the junction held 5 bases outside the gene matches.

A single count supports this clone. Here the CDR3 DNA reads TGTGCCAGCAGCTCCAAAAGGGGCGAGGTACGATTCACAGATACGCAGTATTTT. It yields the protein CASSSKRGEVRFTDTQYF. V gene TRBV9 combines with J gene TRBJ2-3; TRBD1 is a possible D gene (5 bases). Trimming pared 4 bases from V and 2 bases from J, leaving 23 bases between. Germline V gene lookup returns CDR1 SGDLS and CDR2 YYNGEE. CDR3 size: 18 residues.

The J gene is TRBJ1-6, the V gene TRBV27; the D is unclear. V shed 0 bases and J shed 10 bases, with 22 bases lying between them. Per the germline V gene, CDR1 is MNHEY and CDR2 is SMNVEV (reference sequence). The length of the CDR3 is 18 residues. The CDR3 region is CASSLSRASSVSGSPLHF. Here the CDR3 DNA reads TGTGCCAGCAGTTTATCACGAGCTTCCTCGGTTTCGGGATCACCCCTCCACTTT.

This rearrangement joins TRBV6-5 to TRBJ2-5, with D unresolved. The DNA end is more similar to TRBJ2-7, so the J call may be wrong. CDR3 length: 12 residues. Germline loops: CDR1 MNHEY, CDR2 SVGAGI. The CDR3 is CASSLPSYEQYF. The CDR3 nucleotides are TGTGCCAGCAGCCTCCCGAGCTACGAGCAGTACTTC.

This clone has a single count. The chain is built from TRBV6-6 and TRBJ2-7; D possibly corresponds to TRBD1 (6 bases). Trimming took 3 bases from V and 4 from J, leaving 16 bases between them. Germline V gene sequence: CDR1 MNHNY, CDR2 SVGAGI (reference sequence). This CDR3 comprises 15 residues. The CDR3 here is CASSYPQGIKYEQYF. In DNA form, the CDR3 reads TGTGCCAGCAGTTATCCTCAGGGGATCAAATACGAGCAGTACTTC.

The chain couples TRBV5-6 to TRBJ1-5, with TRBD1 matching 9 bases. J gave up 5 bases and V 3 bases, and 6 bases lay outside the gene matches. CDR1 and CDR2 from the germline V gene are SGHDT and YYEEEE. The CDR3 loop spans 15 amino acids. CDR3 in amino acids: CASSYYRDRDQPQHF. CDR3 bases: TGTGCCAGCAGCTATTATCGGGACAGGGATCAGCCCCAGCATTTT.

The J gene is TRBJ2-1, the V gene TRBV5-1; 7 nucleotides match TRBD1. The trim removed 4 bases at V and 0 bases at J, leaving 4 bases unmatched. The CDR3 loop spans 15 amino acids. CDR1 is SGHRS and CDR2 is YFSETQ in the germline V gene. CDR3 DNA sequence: TGCGCCAGCAGCCCGACAGGGAGCTCCTACAATGAGCAGTTCTTC. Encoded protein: CASSPTGSSYNEQFF.

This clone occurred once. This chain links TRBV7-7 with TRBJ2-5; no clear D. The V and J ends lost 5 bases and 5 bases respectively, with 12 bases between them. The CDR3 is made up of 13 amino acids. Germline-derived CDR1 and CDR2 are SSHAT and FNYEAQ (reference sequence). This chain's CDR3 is CASSPTGWETQYF. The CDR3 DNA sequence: TGTGCCAGCAGCCCCACGGGTTGGGAGACCCAGTACTTC. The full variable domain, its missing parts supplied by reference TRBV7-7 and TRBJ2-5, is GAGVSQSPRYKVTKRGQDVTLRCDPISSHATLYWYQQALGQGPEFLTYFNYEAQPDKSGLPSDRFSAERPEGSISTLTIQRTEQRDSAMYRCASSPTGWETQYFGPGTRLLVL.

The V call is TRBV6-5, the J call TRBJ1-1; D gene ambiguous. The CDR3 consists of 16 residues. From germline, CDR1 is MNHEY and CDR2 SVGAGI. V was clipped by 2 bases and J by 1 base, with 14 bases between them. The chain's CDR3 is CASSYAPGRGNTEAFF. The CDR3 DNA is TGTGCCAGCAGTTACGCGCCCGGCCGGGGGAACACTGAAGCTTTCTTT.

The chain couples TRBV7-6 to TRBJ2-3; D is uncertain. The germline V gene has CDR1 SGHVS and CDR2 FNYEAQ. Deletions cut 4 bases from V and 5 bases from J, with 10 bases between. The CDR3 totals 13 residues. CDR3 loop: CASSSPGGDTQYF. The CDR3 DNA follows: TGTGCCAGCAGCTCCCCCGGCGGAGATACGCAGTATTTT.

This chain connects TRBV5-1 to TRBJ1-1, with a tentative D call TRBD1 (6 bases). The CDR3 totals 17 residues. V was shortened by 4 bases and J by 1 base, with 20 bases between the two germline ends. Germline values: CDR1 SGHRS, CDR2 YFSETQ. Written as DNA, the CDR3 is TGCGCCAGCAGCCCCTCGGGCCAGGGGAGACAGAACACTGAAGCTTTCTTT. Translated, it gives CASSPSGQGRQNTEAFF.

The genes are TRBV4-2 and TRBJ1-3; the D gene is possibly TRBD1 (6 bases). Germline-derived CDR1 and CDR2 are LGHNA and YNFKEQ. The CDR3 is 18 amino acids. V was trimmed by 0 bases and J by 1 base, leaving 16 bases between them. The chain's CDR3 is CASSQEGGVGLSGNTIYF. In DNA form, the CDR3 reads TGTGCCAGCAGCCAAGAAGGGGGGGTCGGCCTATCTGGAAACACCATATATTTT.

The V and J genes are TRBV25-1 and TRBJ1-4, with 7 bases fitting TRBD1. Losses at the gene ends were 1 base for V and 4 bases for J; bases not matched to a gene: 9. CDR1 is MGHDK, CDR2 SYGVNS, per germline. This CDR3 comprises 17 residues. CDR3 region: CASSEFRGDSDNEKLFF. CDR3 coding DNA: TGTGCCAGCAGTGAATTCCGCGGGGACAGTGATAATGAAAAACTGTTTTTT.

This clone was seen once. The CDR3 region has the DNA TGTGCCAGCAGCTCCGACAGGAGCTCCTATAATTCACCCCTCCACTTT. Translation gives CASSSDRSSYNSPLHF. The chain has TRBV5-4 and TRBJ1-6; D is possibly TRBD1 (6 bases). V lost 3 bases, J lost 0 bases, and 10 bases lay in between. CDR1 SGHNT and CDR2 YYREEE come from the germline V gene (reference sequence). This CDR3 has 16 residues. The entire variable domain, with the rest obtained from reference TRBV5-4 and TRBJ1-6, is as follows: ETGVTQSPTHLIKTRGQQVTLRCSSQSGHNTVSWYQQALGQGPQFIFQYYREEENGRGNFPPRFSGLQFPNYSSELNVNALELDDSALYLCASSSDRSSYNSPLHFGNGTRLTVT.

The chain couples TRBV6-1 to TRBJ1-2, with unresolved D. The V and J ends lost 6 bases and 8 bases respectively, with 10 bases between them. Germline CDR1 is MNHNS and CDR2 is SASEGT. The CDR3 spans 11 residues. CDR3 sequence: CASREGGGYTF. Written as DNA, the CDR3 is TGTGCCAGCAGGGAGGGCGGGGGCTACACCTTC.

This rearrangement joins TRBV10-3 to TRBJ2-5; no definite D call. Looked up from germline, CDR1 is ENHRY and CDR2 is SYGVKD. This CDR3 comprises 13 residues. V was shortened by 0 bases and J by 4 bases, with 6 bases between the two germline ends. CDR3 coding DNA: TGTGCCATCAGTGAGTCAGTCGGAGAGACCCAGTACTTC. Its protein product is CAISESVGETQYF.